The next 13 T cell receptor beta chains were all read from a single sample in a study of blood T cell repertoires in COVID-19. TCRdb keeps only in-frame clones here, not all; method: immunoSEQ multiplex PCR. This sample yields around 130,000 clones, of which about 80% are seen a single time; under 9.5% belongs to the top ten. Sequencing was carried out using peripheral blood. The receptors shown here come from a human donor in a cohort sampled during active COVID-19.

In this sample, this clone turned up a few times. The CDR3: CASSIGLQNTGELFF. The CDR3 region has the DNA TGTGCCAGTAGTATTGGACTCCAGAACACCGGGGAGCTGTTTTTT. This rearrangement joins TRBV19 to TRBJ2-2; tentatively, D is TRBD2 (5 bases). V was clipped by 3 bases and J by 1 base, with 9 bases between them. From germline, CDR1 is LNHDA and CDR2 SQIVND (reference sequence). The CDR3 consists of 15 residues.

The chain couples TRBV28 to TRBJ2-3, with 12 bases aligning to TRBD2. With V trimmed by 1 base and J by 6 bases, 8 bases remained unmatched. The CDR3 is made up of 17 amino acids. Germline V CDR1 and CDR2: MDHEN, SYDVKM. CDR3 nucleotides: TGTGCCAGCAGTTTATCCCCTAGCGGGGGGGCCGGGGATACGCAGTATTTT. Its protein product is CASSLSPSGGAGDTQYF.

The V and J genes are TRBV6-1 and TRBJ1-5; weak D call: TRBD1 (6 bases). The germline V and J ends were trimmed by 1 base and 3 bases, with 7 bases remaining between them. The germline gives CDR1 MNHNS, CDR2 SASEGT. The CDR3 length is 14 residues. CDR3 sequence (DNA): TGTGCCAGCAGTGAAGGGGACAACAATCAGCCCCAGCATTTT. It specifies CASSEGDNNQPQHF.

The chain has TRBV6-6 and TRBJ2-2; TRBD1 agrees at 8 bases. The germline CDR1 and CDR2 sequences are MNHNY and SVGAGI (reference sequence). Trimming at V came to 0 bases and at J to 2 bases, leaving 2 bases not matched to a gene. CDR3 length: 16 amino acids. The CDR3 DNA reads TGTGCCAGCAGTTACTCTGGACAGGGTAACACCGGGGAGCTGTTTTTT. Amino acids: CASSYSGQGNTGELFF.

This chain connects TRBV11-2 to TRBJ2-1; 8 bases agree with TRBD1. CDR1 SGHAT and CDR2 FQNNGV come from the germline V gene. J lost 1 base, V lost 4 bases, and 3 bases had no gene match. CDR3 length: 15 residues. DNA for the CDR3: TGTGCCAGCAGCTACGGACAGGGTTCCTACAATGAGCAGTTCTTC. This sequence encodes CASSYGQGSYNEQFF.

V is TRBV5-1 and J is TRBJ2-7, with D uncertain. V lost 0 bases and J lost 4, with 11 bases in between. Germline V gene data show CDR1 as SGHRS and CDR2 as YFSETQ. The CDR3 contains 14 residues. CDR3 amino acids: CASSLVFSGYEQYF. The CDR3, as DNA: TGCGCCAGCAGCTTGGTTTTTTCCGGGTACGAGCAGTACTTC.

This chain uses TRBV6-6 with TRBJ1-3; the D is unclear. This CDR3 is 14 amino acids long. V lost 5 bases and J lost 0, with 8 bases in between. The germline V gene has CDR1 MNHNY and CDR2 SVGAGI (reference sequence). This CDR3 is CASSHKSSGNTIYF. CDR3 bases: TGTGCCAGCAGTCATAAGAGCTCTGGAAACACCATATATTTT.

CDR3 in DNA: TGTGCCAGCAGGACAGGGTCCTGGGAGACCCAGTACTTC. Translating it yields CASRTGSWETQYF. The chain couples TRBV27 to TRBJ2-5; 7 positions match TRBD1. This CDR3 is 13 amino acids long. From germline, CDR1 is MNHEY and CDR2 SMNVEV (reference sequence). V trimming: 6 bases; J trimming: 5 bases; junction bases outside the gene matches: 6.

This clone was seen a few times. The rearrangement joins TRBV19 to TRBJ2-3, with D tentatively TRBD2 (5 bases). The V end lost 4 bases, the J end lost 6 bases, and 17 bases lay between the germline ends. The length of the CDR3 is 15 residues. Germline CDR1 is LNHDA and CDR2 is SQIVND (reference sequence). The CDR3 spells CASSRGMGSGDTQYF. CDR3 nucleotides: TGTGCCAGTAGTAGGGGTATGGGGTCGGGGGATACGCAGTATTTT.

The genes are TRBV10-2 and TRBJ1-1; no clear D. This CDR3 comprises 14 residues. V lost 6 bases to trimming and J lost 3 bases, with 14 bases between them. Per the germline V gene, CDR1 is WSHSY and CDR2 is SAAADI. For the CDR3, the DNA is TGCGCCAGCAGGATCCCGGGGAGAGACACTGAAGCTTTCTTT. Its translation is CASRIPGRDTEAFF.

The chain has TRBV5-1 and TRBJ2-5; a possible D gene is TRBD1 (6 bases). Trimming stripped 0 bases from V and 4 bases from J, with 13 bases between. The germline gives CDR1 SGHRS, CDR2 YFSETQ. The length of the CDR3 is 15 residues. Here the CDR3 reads CASSLEGRGGETQYF. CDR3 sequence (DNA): TGCGCCAGCAGCTTGGAGGGCAGGGGCGGAGAGACCCAGTACTTC.

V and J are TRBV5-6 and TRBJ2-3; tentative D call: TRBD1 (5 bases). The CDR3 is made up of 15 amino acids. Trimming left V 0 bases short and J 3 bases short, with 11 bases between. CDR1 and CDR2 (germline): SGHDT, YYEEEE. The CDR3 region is CASSLGWGMTDTQYF. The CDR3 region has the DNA TGTGCCAGCAGCTTGGGGTGGGGCATGACAGATACGCAGTATTTT.

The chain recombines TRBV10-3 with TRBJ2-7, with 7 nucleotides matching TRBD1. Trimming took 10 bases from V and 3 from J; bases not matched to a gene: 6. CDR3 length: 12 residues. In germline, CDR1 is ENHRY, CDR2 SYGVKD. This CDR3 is CASRQGDYEQYF. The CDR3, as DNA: TGTGCCAGTCGACAGGGCGACTACGAGCAGTACTTC.